A single sample is the source of the 27 T cell receptor beta chains below, sequenced in a study of shared clonotypes between healthy human individuals. Using immunoSEQ multiplex PCR, the repertoire was profiled, and TCRdb retains in-frame clones only, with some absent. The table shows some 2,500,000 clones, with around 90% occurring only once. Sequencing was done on a sample of naive CD4+ T cells from PBMCs. Subset: CD45RA+ positively selected. These receptors originate from a young man in good health. Some clones in this sample may be carry-over from other donors' samples.

The J gene is TRBJ2-3, the V gene TRBV9; 9 bases agree with TRBD1. Germline V gene data show CDR1 as SGDLS and CDR2 as YYNGEE. The ends lost 3 bases at V and 0 bases at J; junction bases unmatched: 5. The CDR3 has 16 amino acids. The CDR3 nucleotides are TGTGCCAGCAGCGGCCGGACAGGGGCCAGCACAGATACGCAGTATTTT. This encodes CASSGRTGASTDTQYF.

The chain joins TRBV4-2 to TRBJ2-7; D is perhaps TRBD2 (5 bases). The CDR3 length is 15 residues. V was cut by 3 bases and J by 4 bases, with 16 bases left in between. The V gene's germline CDR1 is LGHNA and CDR2 YNFKEQ. CDR3 DNA: TGTGCCAGCAGCCAGATCGCGGGTTTGGGATACGAGCAGTACTTC. The encoded protein is CASSQIAGLGYEQYF.

This clone was seen once. The chain carries TRBV11-2 and TRBJ2-1; 8 positions match TRBD1. Trimming cost V 4 bases and J 9 bases; bases outside gene matches: 8. Germline V CDR1 and CDR2: SGHAT, FQNNGV. This CDR3 has 14 residues. The CDR3 loop is CASSYLFTGGEQFF. CDR3 in DNA: TGTGCCAGCAGCTATTTATTTACAGGGGGTGAGCAGTTCTTC.

This clone is a singleton in its sample. The rearrangement joins TRBV6-6 to TRBJ2-5; D possibly uses TRBD1 or TRBD2 (5 bases each). V was pared by 7 bases and J by 0 bases, with 9 bases between. The CDR3 has 13 residues. Per the germline V gene, CDR1 is MNHNY and CDR2 is SVGAGI (reference sequence). CDR3 loop: CASTKGHQETQYF. DNA of the CDR3: TGTGCCAGCACCAAGGGACACCAAGAGACCCAGTACTTC.

This clone was detected once. The sample carries other DNA sequences with the same CDR3. The gene calls are TRBV6-5 and TRBJ2-1, with 7 bases identical to TRBD2. Trimming cost V 0 bases and J 4 bases; bases outside gene matches: 6. This CDR3 has 16 residues. The germline V gene has CDR1 MNHEY and CDR2 SVGAGI. CDR3 in DNA: TGTGCCAGCAGTTACTCTGGGCTAGCGGCTTACAATGAGCAGTTCTTC. This encodes CASSYSGLAAYNEQFF.

The chain links TRBV18 to TRBJ2-2; D not certain. CDR1 and CDR2 from the germline V gene are KGHSH and LQKENI. The CDR3 covers 15 residues. V dropped 4 bases and J dropped 0 bases, with 9 bases sitting between them. The CDR3 nucleotides read TGTGCCAGCTCACGATCGGCACCGAACACCGGGGAGCTGTTTTTT. Amino acid sequence: CASSRSAPNTGELFF.

The chain recombines TRBV4-2 with TRBJ2-2, with D possibly matching TRBD1 (6 bases). This CDR3 comprises 14 residues. CDR1 and CDR2 (germline): LGHNA, YNFKEQ. Trimming took 4 bases from V and 6 from J, leaving 12 bases between them. The CDR3 sequence is CASSLAGTPGELFF. The DNA for the CDR3 is TGTGCCAGCAGCCTCGCCGGGACACCCGGGGAGCTGTTTTTT.

This clone has only one observation. CDR3 bases: TGTGCCAGCAGCTTAGTGATCACTAGCTCTCCGTGCACAGATACGCAGTATTTT. Protein product: CASSLVITSSPCTDTQYF. The chain has TRBV7-7 and TRBJ2-3; D might be TRBD2 (6 bases). The germline V and J ends were trimmed by 1 base and 1 base, with 18 bases remaining between them. Germline CDR1 and CDR2: SSHAT and FNYEAQ (reference sequence). This CDR3 spans 18 amino acids.

This rearrangement joins TRBV27 to TRBJ2-7, with D possibly TRBD2 on 6 matching bases. The V and J ends lost 5 bases and 3 bases respectively, with 17 bases between them. This CDR3 region has 15 residues. Germline V gene data show CDR1 as MNHEY and CDR2 as SMNVEV (reference sequence). The CDR3: CASSMGLPFRYEQYF. The CDR3 DNA is TGTGCCAGCAGTATGGGACTGCCGTTCCGCTACGAGCAGTACTTC.

The V gene is TRBV5-1, the J gene TRBJ1-4; a possible D gene is TRBD1 (6 bases). Between the trimmed V and J ends, which lost 6 bases and 14 bases, there was a span of 23 bases. Germline values: CDR1 SGHRS, CDR2 YFSETQ. The CDR3 has 14 residues. The CDR3 region is CASTSGTPAESLFF. In nucleotides, the CDR3 is TGCGCCAGCACAAGCGGGACACCCGCGGAGAGCCTGTTTTTT.

This clone came up a few times. This chain uses TRBV7-9 with TRBJ1-1; D remains unclear. The V gene's germline CDR1 is SEHNR and CDR2 FQNEAQ (reference sequence). The CDR3 consists of 15 residues. V was pared by 4 bases and J by 0 bases, with 12 bases between. The CDR3 is CASSSPSQMNTEAFF. The CDR3 nucleotides read TGTGCCAGCAGCTCCCCGTCCCAGATGAACACTGAAGCTTTCTTT.

V and J are TRBV5-6 and TRBJ2-1, with 7 nucleotides matching TRBD1. V trimming: 5 bases; J trimming: 2 bases; junction bases outside the gene matches: 7. The CDR3 runs 15 residues. The germline V gene encodes CDR1 SGHDT and CDR2 YYEEEE. This CDR3 reads CASRQQGLTYNEQFF. CDR3 sequence (DNA): TGTGCCAGCAGACAACAGGGGCTTACCTACAATGAGCAGTTCTTC.

This chain uses TRBV5-1 with TRBJ2-7; 11 nucleotides line up with TRBD2. The CDR3 runs 16 residues. The germline CDR1 and CDR2 sequences are SGHRS and YFSETQ. V was pared by 3 bases and J by 6 bases, with 11 bases of the junction left unmatched. CDR3 nucleotides: TGCGCCAGCAGCTCACCCGAACTAGCGGGAGTTGGCGAGCAGTACTTC. Protein product: CASSSPELAGVGEQYF.

This chain connects TRBV5-1 to TRBJ2-1, with TRBD2 matching over 7 bases. The germline gives CDR1 SGHRS, CDR2 YFSETQ. The CDR3 runs 15 residues. J lost 9 bases, V lost 0 bases, and 9 bases had no gene match. In nucleotides, the CDR3 is TGCGCCAGCAGCTTGGCCCTAGCGGCCTTTCGTGAGCAGTTCTTC. Translation gives CASSLALAAFREQFF. The variable domain in full, completed from reference TRBV5-1 and TRBJ2-1, reads KAGVTQTPRYLIKTRGQQVTLSCSPISGHRSVSWYQQTPGQGLQFLFEYFSETQRNKGNFPGRFSGRQFSNSRSEMNVSTLELGDSALYLCASSLALAAFREQFFGPGTRLTVL.

The gene calls are TRBV9 and TRBJ1-3; D ambiguous. With 3 bases removed from V and 4 bases from J, the gap between germline ends came to 20 bases. The CDR3 length is 17 residues. Germline-derived CDR1 and CDR2 are SGDLS and YYNGEE. The CDR3 loop reads CASSGGRWGKEGNTIYF. The CDR3 DNA reads as TGTGCCAGCAGCGGAGGCCGGTGGGGAAAGGAGGGAAACACCATATATTTT.

The chain links TRBV28 to TRBJ2-6; TRBD1 might be the D (8 bases). In germline, CDR1 is MDHEN, CDR2 SYDVKM. Trimming cost V 10 bases and J 2 bases, with 21 bases left between them. The CDR3 spans 17 residues. The CDR3 region is CATRGEGQDPGANVLTF. CDR3 in DNA: TGTGCCACCAGGGGGGAGGGACAGGACCCTGGGGCCAACGTCCTGACTTTC.

On this clone itself: The identical CDR3 is also encoded by other nucleotide sequences in the sample. The CDR3 coding sequence is TGTGCCAGCAGAACAGGGGGCAACTATGGCTACACCTTC. It encodes CASRTGGNYGYTF. The chain is built from TRBV6-1 and TRBJ1-2; TRBD1 agrees at 9 bases. Germline trimming cut 6 bases from V and 2 bases from J; bases unmatched to any gene: 1. This CDR3 region has 13 residues. Germline CDR1 MNHNS, CDR2 SASEGT.

This clone has just one count. The chain combines TRBV6-6 with TRBJ2-3; 7 bases align to TRBD1. With 6 bases clipped from V and 5 bases from J, the junction kept 11 bases outside the gene matches. CDR3 length: 15 residues. The germline CDR1 and CDR2 sequences are MNHNY and SVGAGI (reference sequence). CDR3 region: CASRHPEGAQDTQYF. CDR3 nucleotide sequence: TGTGCCAGCAGACATCCCGAGGGGGCTCAAGATACGCAGTATTTT.

The chain employs TRBV5-1 and TRBJ1-2; D perhaps matches TRBD1 (5 bases). The CDR3 sequence is 15 residues long. The ends were cut back, 0 bases at V and 8 bases at J, with 17 bases in the middle. Germline values: CDR1 SGHRS, CDR2 YFSETQ. Here the CDR3 DNA reads TGCGCCAGCAGCTTGGGAGGGCAGCAGGGATCCGGCTACACCTTC. Encoded protein: CASSLGGQQGSGYTF. The full variable domain, in which reference TRBV5-1 and TRBJ1-2 provide the parts outside the CDR3, is KAGVTQTPRYLIKTRGQQVTLSCSPISGHRSVSWYQQTPGQGLQFLFEYFSETQRNKGNFPGRFSGRQFSNSRSEMNVSTLELGDSALYLCASSLGGQQGSGYTFGSGTRLTVV.

The rearrangement uses TRBV2 and TRBJ2-1; 7 bases agree with TRBD2. V dropped 0 bases and J dropped 2; count of bases not matched to a gene: 4. Germline CDR1 and CDR2: SNHLY and FYNNEI. The CDR3 loop spans 16 amino acids. The CDR3 DNA follows: TGTGCCAGCAGTGAAGCGTGGCTAGCGGCCTACAATGAGCAGTTCTTC. This sequence encodes CASSEAWLAAYNEQFF.

DNA for the CDR3: TGCGCCAGCGCGACTAGCCGCTTCACAGATACGCAGTATTTT. It encodes CASATSRFTDTQYF. The chain is built from TRBV5-1 and TRBJ2-3; TRBD2 matches 7 bases. V shed 7 bases, J shed 2 bases, and the junction held 7 bases outside the gene matches. The CDR3 loop spans 14 amino acids. CDR1 SGHRS and CDR2 YFSETQ come from the germline V gene.

The chain links TRBV30 to TRBJ2-1, with 7 bases identical to TRBD2. The length of the CDR3 is 17 residues. Germline trimming cut 0 bases from V and 2 bases from J; bases unmatched to any gene: 10. Per germline, CDR1 GTSNPN and CDR2 SVGIG (reference sequence). The CDR3: CAWSVPLTSRTYNEQFF. The CDR3 nucleotides read TGTGCCTGGAGTGTACCCCTGACTAGCCGTACCTACAATGAGCAGTTCTTC. Together with reference TRBV30 and TRBJ2-1, the CDR3 gives the full variable domain: SQTIHQWPATLVQPVGSPLSLECTVEGTSNPNLYWYRQAAGRGLQLLFYSVGIGQISSEVPQNLSASRPQDRQFILSSKKLLLSDSGFYLCAWSVPLTSRTYNEQFFGPGTRLTVL.

V is TRBV19 and J is TRBJ2-1; no clear D. Germline-derived CDR1 and CDR2 are LNHDA and SQIVND (reference sequence). Trimming took 3 bases from V and 0 from J, leaving 9 bases between them. The CDR3 is 15 amino acids. CDR3 sequence reads: CASSMSGNSYNEQFF. In DNA form, the CDR3 reads TGTGCCAGTAGTATGAGTGGTAACTCCTACAATGAGCAGTTCTTC.

The chain carries TRBV19 and TRBJ2-1; no clear D. The CDR3 covers 8 residues. V lost 6 bases and J lost 10, with 1 base in between. In germline, CDR1 is LNHDA, CDR2 SQIVND (reference sequence). The CDR3 spells CASSEQFF. CDR3 DNA: TGTGCCAGTAGCGAGCAGTTCTTC.

The rearrangement joins TRBV9 to TRBJ2-1; 9 bases line up with TRBD2. Trimming at V came to 0 bases and at J to 4 bases, leaving 5 bases not matched to a gene. CDR1 SGDLS and CDR2 YYNGEE come from the germline V gene. This CDR3 is built from 16 residues. The CDR3 is CASSVAASGVYNEQFF. For the CDR3, the DNA is TGTGCCAGCAGCGTAGCAGCTAGCGGGGTGTACAATGAGCAGTTCTTC.

The chain employs TRBV27 and TRBJ1-1; tentatively, D is TRBD1 (6 bases). This CDR3 has 14 amino acids. The germline CDR1 and CDR2 sequences are MNHEY and SMNVEV (reference sequence). Between the trimmed V and J ends, which lost 0 bases and 10 bases, there was a span of 15 bases. CDR3 loop: CASSLSMGGAGAFF. CDR3 in DNA: TGTGCCAGCAGTTTATCGATGGGGGGCGCGGGAGCTTTCTTT.

V and J are TRBV2 and TRBJ2-1, with 8 bases identical to TRBD1. The V and J ends lost 7 bases and 10 bases, in that order; junction bases with no gene match: 12. The CDR3 spans 14 residues. The V gene's germline CDR1 is SNHLY and CDR2 FYNNEI. DNA of the CDR3: TGTGCCAGCAAGAGGGGGACAGGAACAGAAGAGCAGTTCTTC. Amino acids: CASKRGTGTEEQFF.